The clone carrying this T cell receptor beta chain was found a few times. CDR3 size: 15 residues. V was cut by 1 base and J by 6 bases, with 14 bases left in between. Germline CDR1 and CDR2: SEHNR and FQNEAQ (reference sequence). Authors' analysis steps: From reference gene primer amplification, estimates of nucleated cell counts were derived. Repertoires were generated with immunoSEQ multiplex PCR, while TCRdb's copy carries only in-frame clones and drops some. V, J and clone size were drawn from that table, and D and trimming were deduced from the DNA. Among more than 250,000 clones listed, roughly 84% were seen once. This entry belongs to a study of blood T cell repertoires in COVID-19. Turning to the study itself: The samples span acute and convalescent COVID-19 from the United States, Italy and Spain. Nucleic acid was either cDNA or gDNA, and it came from T cells, B-cell-depleted T cells, or PBMCs.

The receptor was derived from a human donor in a cohort sampled during active COVID-19. Sequencing input: peripheral blood. The chain carries TRBV7-9 and TRBJ2-3; the D gene is possibly TRBD1 (6 bases). CDR3 amino acids: CASSLVGHLSDTQYF. DNA of the CDR3: TGTGCCAGCAGCTTAGTGGGACATCTCTCGGATACGCAGTATTTT.